Described below is a single T cell receptor beta chain sequence and its context. From germline, CDR1 is GTSNPN and CDR2 SVGIG (reference sequence). V trimming: 2 bases; J trimming: 10 bases; junction bases outside the gene matches: 5. The length of the CDR3 is 12 residues. The data were produced by immunoSEQ multiplex PCR, yet TCRdb's version contains in-frame clones alone and is incomplete. The top ten hold about 1.5% of the sample, which has approximately 58,000 clones, 82% seen once. This entry belongs to a study of OX40 agonist ivuxolimab in advanced cancers. The starting material was CD4+ or CD8+ T cells sorted from blood, obtained in a trial of the OX40 agonist ivuxolimab. The source of this sequence is an adult with an advanced solid tumor such as melanoma, head and neck, liver or kidney cancer. V gene TRBV30 combines with J gene TRBJ1-1; 9 bases are a match to TRBD1. CDR3 sequence: CAWSRDRVGAFF. CDR3 DNA: TGTGCCTGGAGTAGGGACAGGGTCGGAGCTTTCTTT. The entire variable domain, with the rest obtained from reference TRBV30 and TRBJ1-1, is as follows: SQTIHQWPATLVQPVGSPLSLECTVEGTSNPNLYWYRQAAGRGLQLLFYSVGIGQISSEVPQNLSASRPQDRQFILSSKKLLLSDSGFYLCAWSRDRVGAFFGQGTRLTVV.